This TCR beta chain comes out of a study of cytomegalovirus exposure and HLA in healthy donors. Profiled with immunoSEQ multiplex PCR; TCRdb holds only in-frame clones, not every one. This table holds 120,000 to 150,000 clones, 85% to 90% found once. V shed 3 bases and J 4 bases; nucleotides not matched to a gene: 13. Germline V CDR1 and CDR2: SGHAT, FQNNGV. The CDR3 contains 17 residues. The chain carries TRBV11-2 and TRBJ2-7; 9 bases agree with TRBD1. Sequencing was done on a sample of PBMCs. The source of this sequence is a woman under 30 in good health and CMV-seropositive. CDR3 amino acids: CASSFLLQGAGGYEQYF. The CDR3 DNA reads TGTGCCAGCAGCTTCCTCCTACAGGGGGCTGGAGGTTACGAGCAGTACTTC.